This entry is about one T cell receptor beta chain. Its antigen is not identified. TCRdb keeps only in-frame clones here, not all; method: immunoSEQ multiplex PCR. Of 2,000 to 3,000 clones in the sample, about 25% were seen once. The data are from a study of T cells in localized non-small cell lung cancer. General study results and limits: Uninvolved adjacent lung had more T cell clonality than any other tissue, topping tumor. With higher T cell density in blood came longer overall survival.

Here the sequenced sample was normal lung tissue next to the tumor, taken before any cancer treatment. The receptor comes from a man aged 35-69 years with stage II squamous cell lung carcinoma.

The CDR3 sequence: CASSSGSGRTAFF. CDR3 bases: TGTGCCAGCAGCTCAGGGTCGGGGCGGACAGCTTTCTTT. The V call is TRBV7-2, the J call TRBJ1-1, with a tentative D call TRBD1 (5 bases). The CDR3 is 13 residues long. The germline gives CDR1 SGHTA, CDR2 FQGNSA. V lost 4 bases to trimming and J lost 10 bases, with 16 bases between them.